This T cell receptor beta chain emerged from a study of human T cells and chemical hapten exposure. In the study overall: Per-sample TCR yield variability stemmed mainly from small pooled library volume differences.

As to time point: patch test 2, 6 weeks after DPC sensitization. As to treatment: therapeutic diphenylcyclopropenone sensitization with weekly scalp DPC. Individual cDNA molecules received unique molecular identifiers in the library. TCRdb re-called the RACE reads with MiXCR, one entry per CDR3 protein. The sample has about 69,000 distinct CDR3 sequences; 9% to 12% are singletons. This clonotype was detected ten times or more. The ends were cut back, 1 base at V and 5 bases at J, with 11 bases in the middle. Germline V gene sequence: CDR1 LGHDT, CDR2 YNNKEL (reference sequence). This CDR3 is 15 amino acids long.

The input for sequencing was whole blood, taken in connection with sensitization to the hapten diphenylcyclopropenone (DPC). The V and J genes are TRBV3-1 and TRBJ2-2, with D perhaps being TRBD1 or TRBD2 (6 bases each). The TCR sequence derives from a woman aged 45-60 years with alopecia areata. Some clones in this sample may be carry-over from other donors' samples. CDR3 sequence reads: CASSQVTRGTGELFF. The CDR3 nucleotides read TGTGCCAGCAGCCAAGTGACTAGGGGGACCGGGGAGCTGTTTTTT. The variable domain in full, completed from reference TRBV3-1 and TRBJ2-2, reads DTAVSQTPKYLVTQMGNDKSIKCEQNLGHDTMYWYKQDSKKFLKIMFSYNNKELIINETVPNRFSPKSPDKAHLNLHINSLELGDSAVYFCASSQVTRGTGELFFGEGSRLTVL.